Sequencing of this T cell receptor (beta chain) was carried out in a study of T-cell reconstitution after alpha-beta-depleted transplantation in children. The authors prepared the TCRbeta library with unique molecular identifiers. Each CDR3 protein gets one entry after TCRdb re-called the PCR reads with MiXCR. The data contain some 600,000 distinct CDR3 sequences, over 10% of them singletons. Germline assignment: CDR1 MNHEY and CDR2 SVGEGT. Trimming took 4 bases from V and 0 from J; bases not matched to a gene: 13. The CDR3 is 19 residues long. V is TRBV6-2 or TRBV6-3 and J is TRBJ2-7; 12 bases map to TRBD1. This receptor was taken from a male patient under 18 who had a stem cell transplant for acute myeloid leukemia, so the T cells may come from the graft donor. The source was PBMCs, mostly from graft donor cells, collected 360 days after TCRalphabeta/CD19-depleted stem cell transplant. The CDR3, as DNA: TGTGCCAGCAGTTCCTCCGGGACAGGGGGCATTTCACGCTCCTACGAGCAGTACTTC. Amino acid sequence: CASSSSGTGGISRSYEQYF.